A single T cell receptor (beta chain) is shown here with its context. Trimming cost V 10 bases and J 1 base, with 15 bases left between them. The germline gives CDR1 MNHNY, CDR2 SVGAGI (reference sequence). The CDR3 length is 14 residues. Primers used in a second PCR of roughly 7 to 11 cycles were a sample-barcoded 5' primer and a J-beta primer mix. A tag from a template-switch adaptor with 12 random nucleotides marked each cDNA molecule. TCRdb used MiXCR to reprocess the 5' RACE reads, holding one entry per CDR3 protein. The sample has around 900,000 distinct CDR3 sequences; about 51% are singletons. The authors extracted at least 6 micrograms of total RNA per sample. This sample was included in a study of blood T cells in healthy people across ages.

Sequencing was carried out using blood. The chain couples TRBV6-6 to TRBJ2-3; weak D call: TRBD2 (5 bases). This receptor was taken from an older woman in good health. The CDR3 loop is CATGGRSGTDTQYF. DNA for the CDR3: TGTGCCACCGGCGGGCGGAGCGGCACAGATACGCAGTATTTT.